Following are 18 T cell receptor beta chains from one sample sequenced in a study of prognosis after radiotherapy for stage I lung cancer. Two-round multiplex PCR, the amplification method, yielded TCR beta CDR3 from genomic DNA. Primers targeting each individual TRBV and TRBJ gene were applied in first-round PCR. One entry per CDR3 protein, called by TCRdb with MiXCR from the multiplex PCR reads. The repertoire holds about 30,000 distinct CDR3 sequences, with 40% to 60% as singletons. This specimen consisted of PBMCs, obtained before or after stereotactic body radiation therapy (not recorded which). These receptors originate from a donor aged 50 or older with non-small cell lung cancer.

This clonotype was recorded at least ten times. The rearrangement links TRBV9 to TRBJ1-5, with a weak D call TRBD1 (5 bases). Trimming stripped 0 bases from V and 3 bases from J, with 7 bases between. The germline gives CDR1 SGDLS, CDR2 YYNGEE. The CDR3 covers 14 residues. In nucleotides, the CDR3 is TGTGCCAGCAGCGTAGGGGGGAACAATCAGCCCCAGCATTTT. Residues: CASSVGGNNQPQHF.

Remarks on this clonotype: A far larger clone is just one base off, so this is likely a read error. The chain has TRBV7-8 and TRBJ2-5; D is unresolved. The CDR3 extends over 14 amino acids. In germline, CDR1 is SGHVS, CDR2 FQNEAQ. The CDR3 region has the DNA TGTGCCAGCAGAGATGGCAGGAACAGAGAGACCCATTACTTC. Translation gives CASRDGRNRETHYF.

As concerns this clonotype: Just one base apart from a much larger clone, this may be a read error. The chain carries TRBV19 and TRBJ2-3, with TRBD1 as a possible D gene (5 bases). The DNA end is a closer match to TRBJ1-5, so the J assignment may be wrong. CDR1 LNHDA and CDR2 SQIVND come from the germline V gene (reference sequence). The CDR3 contains 13 residues. The CDR3 region has the DNA TGTGCCACCCAACGCTCTGGCAGGGATACGCAGCATTTT. Translated, it gives CATQRSGRDTQHF.

At least ten counts were recorded for this clonotype. The V gene is TRBV18, the J gene TRBJ1-2; the match to TRBD1 covers 7 bases. Looked up from germline, CDR1 is KGHSH and CDR2 is LQKENI. The CDR3 contains 16 residues. V was pared by 1 base and J by 3 bases, with 8 bases of the junction left unmatched. This chain's CDR3 is CASSPQTGEMDYGYTF. CDR3 sequence (DNA): TGTGCCAGCTCACCACAAACAGGGGAGATGGACTATGGCTACACCTTC.

Of note for this clonotype: One end of the junction does not line up with germline, which may come from a read error. The chain combines TRBV5-1 with TRBJ2-1, with no clear D. Germline-derived CDR1 and CDR2 are SGHRS and YFSETQ. The CDR3 extends over 14 amino acids. CDR3 sequence: CASSLLTWPNDQFF. For the CDR3, the DNA is TGCGCCAGCAGCTTGCTTACGTGGCCCAATGATCAGTTCTTC.

This clonotype was observed many times. The V and J genes are TRBV4-3 and TRBJ1-1; D ambiguous. V was clipped by 4 bases and J by 8 bases, with 8 bases between them. The CDR3 sequence is 11 residues long. Germline CDR1 reads LGHNA; CDR2 reads YSLEER. The CDR3 loop reads CASSRGSEAFF. DNA of the CDR3: TGCGCCAGCAGCCGCGGGAGCGAAGCTTTCTTT.

Notes on this clonotype: With a much larger clone just one base away, this may be a read error. The chain joins TRBV12-3 or TRBV12-4 to TRBJ2-4, with D possibly being TRBD2 (5 bases). CDR3 length: 13 residues. The CDR3 nucleotides are TGTGCCAGAAGTTTAAGCGCGGGTACGGATCAGTACTTC. Translated, it gives CARSLSAGTDQYF.

This clonotype was counted at least ten times. V usage is TRBV5-1 and J usage is TRBJ2-1; TRBD2 aligns across 11 bases. The germline CDR1 and CDR2 sequences are SGHRS and YFSETQ. CDR3 length: 15 amino acids. V gave up 4 bases and J gave up 7 bases; unmatched junction bases: 7. This CDR3 reads CASSQGLAERNEQFF. CDR3 bases: TGCGCCAGCAGCCAGGGACTAGCGGAGAGAAATGAGCAGTTCTTC.

This chain links TRBV12-3 or TRBV12-4 with TRBJ2-3; possible D gene TRBD1, 5 bases. CDR3 size: 12 residues. The germline V and J ends were trimmed by 4 bases and 12 bases, with 14 bases remaining between them. The CDR3 sequence is CASSYRQLEQYF. In DNA, the CDR3 is TGTGCCAGCAGTTACAGACAGTTGGAACAGTATTTT.

This clonotype occurred many times. This chain links TRBV7-2 with TRBJ2-2; the D is unclear. V shed 6 bases and J shed 4 bases, with 9 bases lying between them. The CDR3 has 13 amino acids. Germline CDR1 SGHTA, CDR2 FQGNSA. The CDR3 region is CASSSQPTGELFF. CDR3 DNA sequence: TGTGCCAGCAGTTCCCAGCCCACCGGGGAGCTGTTTTTT. Using reference TRBV7-2 and TRBJ2-2 for the parts outside the CDR3, the full variable domain is GAGVSQSPSNKVTEKGKDVELRCDPISGHTALYWYRQSLGQGLEFLIYFQGNSAPDKSGLPSDRFSAERTGGSVSTLTIQRTQQEDSAVYLCASSSQPTGELFFGEGSRLTVL.

This clonotype has only a few counts. With only one base between it and a far larger clone, this is likely a read error. This chain joins TRBV6-1 and TRBJ1-2; no definite D call. The CDR3 sequence is 14 residues long. Germline V lookup: CDR1 MNHNS, CDR2 SASEGT. The germline V and J ends were trimmed by 5 bases and 4 bases, with 14 bases remaining between them. The CDR3 DNA sequence: TGTGCCAGCAGTTCCCGGAGTATCAGCTATGGCTACACCTTC. Amino acids: CASSSRSISYGYTF.

The sample holds many counts of this clonotype. The rearrangement uses TRBV28 and TRBJ2-1; 8 bases fit TRBD2. Looked up from germline, CDR1 is MDHEN and CDR2 is SYDVKM. CDR3 length equals 15 residues. The ends lost 6 bases at V and 9 bases at J; junction bases unmatched: 13. CDR3 coding DNA: TGTGCCAGCAGGTCCGGGACTAGTCGTCCGACTGAGCAGTTCTTC. This encodes CASRSGTSRPTEQFF.

As to this clonotype: One end of the junction does not line up with germline, which may come from a read error. This chain links TRBV11-3 with TRBJ2-7; TRBD1 matches 11 bases. There are 15 residues in the CDR3. The germline CDR1 and CDR2 sequences are SGHNT and YENEEA. CDR3 loop: CASSYAWTGGYEQHF. The CDR3 coding sequence is TGTGCCAGCAGCTACGCCTGGACAGGGGGCTACGAGCAGCACTTC.

Only one count was recorded for this clonotype. The genes are TRBV5-6 and TRBJ2-5; D gene unclear. Germline V gene sequence: CDR1 SGHDT, CDR2 YYEEEE. This CDR3 has 13 residues. Trimming pared 1 base from V and 2 bases from J, leaving 6 bases between. The CDR3 here is CASSLPEQETQYF. CDR3 nucleotides: TGTGCCAGCAGCTTGCCCGAGCAAGAGACCCAGTACTTC.

A remark on this clonotype: A read error likely explains this, since a far larger clone differs by one base. This chain uses TRBV6-9 with TRBJ1-1; TRBD1 matches 9 bases. This CDR3 region has 16 residues. Trimming cost V 3 bases and J 1 base; bases outside gene matches: 6. Germline V gives CDR1 MNHGY, CDR2 SVAAGI. In nucleotides, the CDR3 is TGTGCCAGCAGTTACTACCGGGGACAGGGGAACACTGAAGCTTTCTTT. Its translation: CASSYYRGQGNTEAFF.

Remarks on this clonotype: This likely reflects a read error, since a far larger clone is one base away. The final CDR3 position lacks the conserved phenylalanine or tryptophan, pointing to a likely read error. The chain carries TRBV7-9 and TRBJ2-1, with D perhaps matching TRBD2 (7 bases). Trimming shortened V by 4 bases and J by 9 bases, and 22 bases separated the two germline ends. The germline CDR1 and CDR2 sequences are SEHNR and FQNEAQ (reference sequence). The CDR3 is 16 residues long. CDR3 sequence reads: CASSSPRGGGSSEQFL. The CDR3 nucleotides read TGTGCCAGCAGCTCACCTCGGGGAGGGGGGTCTAGTGAGCAGTTCTTA.

J is TRBJ2-2 and V is TRBV2, with 11 bases lining up with TRBD1. From germline, CDR1 is SNHLY and CDR2 FYNNEI. V was clipped by 10 bases and J by 4 bases; unmatched bases: 8. The CDR3 loop spans 15 amino acids. CDR3 in amino acids: CATQAGTGGTGELFF. In DNA form, the CDR3 reads TGTGCCACCCAGGCCGGGACAGGGGGCACCGGGGAGCTGTTTTTT.

Relative to its sample, this clonotype is medium-sized (0.01 to 0.1%). V and J are TRBV6-2 or TRBV6-3 and TRBJ1-6, with 10 positions matching TRBD1. CDR3 length equals 16 residues. Germline CDR1 and CDR2: MNHEY and SVGEGT. With V trimmed by 2 bases and J by 7 bases, 5 bases remained unmatched. CDR3 loop: CASSYGTGVENSPLHF. CDR3 bases: TGTGCCAGCAGTTACGGGACAGGGGTGGAGAATTCACCCCTCCACTTT.